The TCR beta chain described here comes from a study of T cells after yellow fever vaccination. Study context: It was SMART-Seq v4 Ultra Low Input that prepared the fractions with low cell numbers.

Findings and limits, study-wide: Detected again after the booster were most primary-vaccination clones, at 96% CD4 and 70% to 90% CD8. Only a minor proportion of clonotypes was detected across both CD4 and CD8 compartments.

TCR cDNA, made by 5'RACE template switching, carried an added universal primer site and UMIs. TCRdb re-derived calls from the 5' RACE reads in MiXCR, one entry per CDR3 protein. Of roughly 50,000 distinct CDR3 sequences in the sample, approximately 7% were seen once. For this clonotype: Its antigen is unknown.

This sequence originates from a man aged 18 to 29 who received the YFV17D yellow fever vaccine. Here the sequenced sample was CD8+ T cells sorted from PBMCs, taken around 15 days after the first yellow fever vaccination.

This CDR3 reads CASSRLPPPSQDEKLFF. For the CDR3, the DNA is TGCGCCAGCAGCCGATTACCCCCCCCAAGTCAGGATGAAAAACTGTTTTTT. This chain links TRBV4-3 with TRBJ1-4, with D unresolved. V was cut by 4 bases and J by 6 bases, with 21 bases left in between. This CDR3 comprises 17 residues. Germline V gene data show CDR1 as LGHNA and CDR2 as YSLEER.